This is a list of T cell receptor beta chains from one sample in a study of technical replicates of blood from several donors. Measured with immunoSEQ multiplex PCR; TCRdb has only the in-frame clones, and not every one. Here the sample spans about 85,000 clones, around 94% being singletons. Sequencing was carried out using T cells isolated from PBMCs. The origin of the receptors is a human donor in good health. Each CDR3 is given with its conserved first and last residue. A D gene is named only where the DNA matches it firmly. Clone size is shown for a subset of rows, as once, few, many or a class of expanded clone.

d_call clone_size j_call v_call cdr3_nt cdr3_aa
TRBD2 - TRBJ2-3 TRBV5-1 TGCGCCAGCATCCGGGGGGGGGCGGCAGATACGCAGTATTTT CASIRGGAADTQYF
- - TRBJ2-6 TRBV7-9 TGTGCCAGCACCCACAGGGAAGCTGGGGCCAACGTCCTGACTTTC CASTHREAGANVLTF
- - TRBJ2-7 TRBV7-2 TGTGCCAGCAGCTTAGTTTTTAGTACGGACGAGCAGTACTTC CASSLVFSTDEQYF
- - TRBJ2-7 TRBV9 TGTGCCAGCAGCGTAGGTCCAGGCACCGAGCAGTACTTC CASSVGPGTEQYF
TRBD2 - TRBJ2-7 TRBV28 TGTGCCAGCAGTCCCGGGGGATGGCGGGAGGGCTACGAGCAGTACTTC CASSPGGWREGYEQYF
- - TRBJ1-5 TRBV4-1 TGCGCCAGCAGCCAGACAGCTGACGGTACGCCCCAGCATTTT CASSQTADGTPQHF
- - TRBJ1-3 TRBV6-1 TGTGCCAGCAGTGGCACCAGCTCTGGAAACACCATATATTTT CASSGTSSGNTIYF
TRBD2 - TRBJ2-2 TRBV6-1 TGTGCCAGCAGGGAAACTAGGACTAGCGGGACCACCGGGGAGCTGTTTTTT CASRETRTSGTTGELFF
TRBD1 - TRBJ2-6 TRBV19 TGTGCCAGTAGTGCCGGGGACAGGGTCTACTCTGGGGCCAACGTCCTGACTTTC CASSAGDRVYSGANVLTF
- - TRBJ1-1 TRBV2 TGTGCCAGCAGTGTCGCGATGAACACTGAAGCTTTCTTT CASSVAMNTEAFF
TRBD1 once TRBJ1-5 TRBV19 TGTGCCACTTGGGACAGCGGATGGCAGCCCCAGCATTTT CATWDSGWQPQHF
- - TRBJ2-3 TRBV11-2 TGTGCCAGCAGCCTACCCCGGGAAGGTTATTCCAATACGCAGTATTTT CASSLPREGYSNTQYF
- - TRBJ1-5 TRBV6-1 TGTGCCAGCAGTGAATCAGGGGCGGTCAATCAGCCCCAGCATTTT CASSESGAVNQPQHF
- - TRBJ1-3 TRBV11-3 TGTGCCAGCAGCAAAAGCAGGGCCTCTGGAAACACCATATATTTT CASSKSRASGNTIYF